This T cell receptor (beta chain) was identified during a study of blood T cells in healthy people across ages. Across the study: Every two T cells gave about one barcoded beta molecule via template switching.

After removal of 6 bases from V and 0 bases from J, the junction contained 11 bases not matched to a gene. The CDR3 spans 17 residues. Per the germline V gene, CDR1 is SNHLY and CDR2 is FYNNEI. Overall study results and limits: Per million T cells, TCR beta diversity dropped roughly linearly as age increased.

Through a sample-barcoded 5' primer and a J-beta primer mix, a second PCR was run for roughly 7 to 11 cycles. Every single cDNA molecule received a tag from a template-switch adaptor with 12 random nucleotides. TCRdb re-called the 5' RACE reads with MiXCR, one entry per CDR3 protein. The sample records 600,000 to 900,000 distinct CDR3 sequences, roughly 25% being singletons. For this clonotype: Its matching antigen is unknown.

The same sample was also studied in work on T cells of mothers and their children. That report adds: From each mother came over 10 million TCR beta CDR3 reads, and from each child came a few million.

The receptor was derived from a boy younger than 18 in good health. Input material: blood. The rearrangement uses TRBV2 and TRBJ2-3; TRBD2 matches 8 bases. The CDR3: CASRAGAARTSTDTQYF. In nucleotides, the CDR3 is TGTGCCAGCAGAGCGGGGGCCGCCCGAACCAGCACAGATACGCAGTATTTT.